This T cell receptor (beta chain) was captured in a study of shared clonotypes between healthy human individuals (TCRdb year 2020). Some background on the complete study: A couple of women and a few men aged 18 to 49 years were included in the cohort. Per donor, three plates each were used for CD4 naive and CD4 memory, two for CD8 naive, and one for CD8 memory. To estimate repertoire size and how much clonotype sharing occurs between individuals, the study deeply sequenced the blood TCR repertoires of about five healthy adults. To increase sequencing depth and limit assay-specific biases, TCR repertoire library preparation and sequencing were carried out by different laboratories using diverse techniques. Leukapheresis yielded between about 0.85 and 10 billion PBMCs per donor.

What the work shows at the level of the full study, not this receptor alone: Pairwise subsampling indicated that sequencing depth was expected to affect the degree of clonotype sharing among donors. Sampling was restricted to blood, and TCR repertoires in tissue are likely to differ from TCR repertoires in blood. Across a few donors, approximately 4.6% of naive CD4, approximately 3.6% of naive CD8, approximately 2.5% of memory CD4, and over 0.35% of memory CD8 clonotypes were shared. Higher generation probabilities were observed for clonotypes shared by all four sorted-subset donors than for non-shared clonotypes. Because the study included a small number of donors, the genetic and exposure-history diversity represented was limited. Even with the large sequencing depth, rarefaction of the sorted-subset datasets indicated that sequencing was incomplete. Larger estimated clonotype richness was generally found for naive subsets than for memory subsets.

CD8 naive samples were CD45RO-negative cells positively selected for CCR7, giving a CD45RA+CCR7+ population that excluded TemRA cells. The donors were healthy, HIV-negative adults who had no recently reported acute infections or vaccinations. All donors were Caucasian adults living in Nashville, Tennessee, USA. After blood collection by leukapheresis, PBMCs were isolated using Ficoll-Histopaque density gradient centrifugation and then cryopreserved in the vapor phase of liquid nitrogen. Analytical flow cytometry was used to check the purity and quantity of each magnetically sorted T cell population. From each sorted fraction, genomic DNA was isolated and quantified by UV absorbance on a Nanodrop 2000c. Using the deep immunoSEQ assay, multiplex PCR amplified TCR CDR3 regions from genomic DNA. For each cell subset, the extracted genomic DNA was distributed evenly across all wells of several immunoSEQ 96-well plates, and each plate served as one replicate. For sorted subsets, each replicate PCR was loaded with approximately 200 ng genomic DNA, equivalent to 25,000 to 35,000 T cell genomes. Purified libraries were quantified with a Qubit 3.0 fluorometer, sized on a Bioanalyzer 2100, and re-quantified with the KAPA Library Quantification kit. Every immunoSEQ 96-well plate was sequenced on a dedicated single-read 150-cycle Illumina NextSeq 550 flow cell. The paper's data handling went like this. Because only junctional sequences without quality scores were contained in the immunoSEQ output, filtering matching that applied to full-length reads could not be performed. To assign V/J genes and CDR3, sequences were annotated against IMGT germline references using PyIR, a Python wrapper for IgBLAST v1.9. Any read was removed if the V/J assignment was weak (E-value above 1e-6), the CDR3 was missing, or the read contained stop codons, out-of-frame junctions, or ambiguous translated residues. A V3J clonotype was defined by an identical inferred V gene, J gene, and CDR3 amino acid sequence. Percentage overlap between repertoires was calculated by dividing the number of shared unique clonotypes by the size of the smaller repertoire. Three approaches were used to assess repertoire richness: RTK rarefaction, the Chao1 estimator, and Recon v2.1 estimates of unobserved clonotypes. For all TCRbeta clonotypes obtained by the gDNA method from four donors, generation probabilities were computed with OLGA. Drawn from immuneACCESS, this table holds only the in-frame rearrangements with V and J called that TCRdb kept. Clones are partly lost; checked studies trace under half to an unresolved V gene and leave the rest unexplained. V and J calls and clone size come straight from that table; D and trimming were deduced from the DNA. Within this sample are approximately 2,000,000 clones, with roughly 95% of them counted one time only. The leading ten clones occupy about 1.6% of the sample.

The germline ends are 8 bases apart after V is trimmed by 0 bases and J by 0 bases. From the cysteine through the phenylalanine, the CDR3 covers 15 amino acids. The CDR3 DNA has 45 bases and is translated from base 1. CDR1 SGDLS and CDR2 YYNGEE are derived from the germline V gene. In regard to this clone: This receptor's antigen is unknown. Per-base quality was not reported, and no clone a single base away is much larger than it. The identical CDR3 is also encoded by other nucleotide sequences in the sample.

The sample taken for sequencing was naive CD8+ T cells from PBMCs. The cell subset or site label on this specimen signifies: CD45RA+CCR7+. The chain was built from TRBV9 and TRBJ2-3; no D gene can be assigned with confidence. The TCR was taken from a young man in good health. Some clones in this sample may be carry-over from other donors' samples. CDR3 protein: CASSVGVGSTDTQYF. The DNA sequence reads TGTGCCAGCAGCGTAGGGGTTGGTAGCACAGATACGCAGTATTTT. Outside the CDR3, residues come from the reference TRBV9 and TRBJ2-3 proteins, so the full variable domain is: DSGVTQTPKHLITATGQRVTLRCSPRSGDLSVYWYQQSLDQGLQFLIQYYNGEERAKGNILERFSAQQFPDLHSELNLSSLELGDSALYFCASSVGVGSTDTQYFGPGTRLTVL.